This T cell receptor beta chain was documented in a study of cytomegalovirus exposure and HLA in healthy donors. Study results and caveats: Researchers left out some V segments, among them TRBV6-2 and TRBV6-3, as indistinguishable.

The study ran its PCR with 60 Vbeta and 13 Jbeta primers. In the study's own analysis: A follow-up analysis tallied about 88 million unique TCR beta chains, roughly 11 million shared. Sequencing was performed with immunoSEQ multiplex PCR; in TCRdb, only in-frame clones are kept and a portion is missing. From that table come the V and J calls and clone size; the DNA was used to work out D and trimming. The sample includes about 130,000 clones, roughly 80% seen only once; the top ten take about 9.2%. The trim removed 5 bases at V and 5 bases at J, leaving 7 bases unmatched. The germline CDR1 and CDR2 sequences are SGHNT and YYREEE (reference sequence). The CDR3 extends over 15 amino acids. For this clone: Its matching antigen is unknown.

The specimen was PBMCs. J is TRBJ2-3 and V is TRBV5-4; 11 nucleotides agree with TRBD2. This receptor was identified in a man aged 30-40 years in good health and CMV-seropositive. The CDR3 DNA sequence: TGTGCCAGCAGACGTAGCGGGGGGGCCGGAGATACGCAGTATTTT. The encoded protein is CASRRSGGAGDTQYF. Using reference TRBV5-4 and TRBJ2-3 for the parts outside the CDR3, the full variable domain is ETGVTQSPTHLIKTRGQQVTLRCSSQSGHNTVSWYQQALGQGPQFIFQYYREEENGRGNFPPRFSGLQFPNYSSELNVNALELDDSALYLCASRRSGGAGDTQYFGPGTRLTVL.